The T cell receptor beta chain under discussion was sequenced for a study of shared clonotypes between healthy human individuals. Comment on this clone: What it binds is not known.

The naive CD8 subset, CD45RO-negative cells positively selected for CCR7, excluded terminally differentiated effector memory CD45RA+ cells. Nashville, Tennessee was home to all donors, who were Caucasian adults. Germline values: CDR1 SGHAT, CDR2 FQNNGV. The CDR3 consists of 15 residues. V was clipped by 4 bases and J by 4 bases, with 16 bases between them. In the original processing: Junction-only immunoSEQ sequences carried no quality scores, so filtering differed. Using immunoSEQ multiplex PCR, the repertoire was profiled, and TCRdb retains in-frame clones only, with some absent. V, J and clone size were drawn from that table, and D and trimming were deduced from the DNA. The sample contains about 2 million clones, approximately 94% of which appear only once. Study conclusions and caveats: Sharing across four donors was seen in roughly 5% of naive CD4 clonotypes. Generally, naive subsets (rather than memory subsets) showed larger estimated richness.

This TCR came from a man younger than 35 in good health. Input material: naive CD8+ T cells sorted from blood. The genes are TRBV11-2 and TRBJ1-2; TRBD1 is a possible D gene (6 bases). This CDR3 reads CASSYLGGQIYGYTF. CDR3 sequence (DNA): TGTGCCAGCAGCTACCTCGGTGGACAGATCTATGGCTACACCTTC.